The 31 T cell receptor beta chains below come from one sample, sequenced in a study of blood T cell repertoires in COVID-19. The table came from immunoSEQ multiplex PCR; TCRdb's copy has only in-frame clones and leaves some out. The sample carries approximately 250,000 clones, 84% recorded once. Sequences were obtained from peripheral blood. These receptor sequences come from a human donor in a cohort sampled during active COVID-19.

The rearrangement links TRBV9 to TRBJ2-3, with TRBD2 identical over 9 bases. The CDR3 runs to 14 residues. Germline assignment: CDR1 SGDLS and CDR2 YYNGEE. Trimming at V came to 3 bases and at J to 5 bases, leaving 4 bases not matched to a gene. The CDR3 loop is CASSASGTGDTQYF. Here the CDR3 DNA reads TGTGCCAGCAGCGCTAGCGGGACGGGAGATACGCAGTATTTT.

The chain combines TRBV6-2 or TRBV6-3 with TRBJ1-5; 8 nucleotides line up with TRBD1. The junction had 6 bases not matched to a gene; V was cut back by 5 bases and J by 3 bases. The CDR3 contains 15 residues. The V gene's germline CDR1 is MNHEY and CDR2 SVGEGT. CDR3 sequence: CASSPWDRPNQPQHF. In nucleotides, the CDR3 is TGTGCCAGCAGTCCCTGGGACAGGCCCAATCAGCCCCAGCATTTT.

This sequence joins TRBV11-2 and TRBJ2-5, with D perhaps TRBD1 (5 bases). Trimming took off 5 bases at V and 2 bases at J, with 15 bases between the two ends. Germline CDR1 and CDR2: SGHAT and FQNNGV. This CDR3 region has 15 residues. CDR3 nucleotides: TGTGCCAGCAGCCCGACCCCGGCAGGGCAAGAGACCCAGTACTTC. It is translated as CASSPTPAGQETQYF.

The CDR3 DNA reads TGTGCCAGCAGCCAAGGGACAGGGAATAATTCACCCCTCCACTTT. Its translation: CASSQGTGNNSPLHF. The chain is built from TRBV3-1 (or the pseudogene TRBV3-2) and TRBJ1-6, with 8 bases aligning to TRBD1. Germline CDR1 and CDR2: LGHDT and YNNKEL (reference sequence). The V segment lost 1 base and the J segment 5 bases; nucleotides outside the gene matches: 1. The length of the CDR3 is 15 residues.

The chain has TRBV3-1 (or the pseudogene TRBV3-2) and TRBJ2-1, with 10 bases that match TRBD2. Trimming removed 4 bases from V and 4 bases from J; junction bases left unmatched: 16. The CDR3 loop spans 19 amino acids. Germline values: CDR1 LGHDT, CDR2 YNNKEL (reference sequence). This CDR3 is CASSLGFIAGGSGYNEQFF. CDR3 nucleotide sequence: TGTGCCAGCAGCCTCGGTTTTATAGCGGGGGGCTCCGGGTACAATGAGCAGTTCTTC.

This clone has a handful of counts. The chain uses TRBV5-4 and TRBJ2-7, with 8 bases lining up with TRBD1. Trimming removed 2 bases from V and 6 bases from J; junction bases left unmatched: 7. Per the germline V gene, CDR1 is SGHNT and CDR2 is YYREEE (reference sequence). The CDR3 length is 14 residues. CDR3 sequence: CASSFGQGRGEQYF. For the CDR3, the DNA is TGTGCCAGCAGCTTCGGACAGGGACGTGGCGAGCAGTACTTC.

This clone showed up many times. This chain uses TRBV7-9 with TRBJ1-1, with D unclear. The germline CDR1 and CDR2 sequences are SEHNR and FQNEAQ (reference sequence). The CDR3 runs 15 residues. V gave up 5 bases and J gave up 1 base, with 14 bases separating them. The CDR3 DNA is TGTGCCAGCAGCCCTCCCCTGGTTAGGAACACTGAAGCTTTCTTT. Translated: CASSPPLVRNTEAFF.

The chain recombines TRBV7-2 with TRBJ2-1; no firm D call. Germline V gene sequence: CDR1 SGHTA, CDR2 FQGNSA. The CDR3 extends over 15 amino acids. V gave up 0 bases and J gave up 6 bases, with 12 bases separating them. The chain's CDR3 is CASSLAFRFRNEQFF. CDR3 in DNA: TGTGCCAGCAGCTTAGCGTTTAGATTCCGCAATGAGCAGTTCTTC. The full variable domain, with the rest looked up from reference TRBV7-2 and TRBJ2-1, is GAGVSQSPSNKVTEKGKDVELRCDPISGHTALYWYRQSLGQGLEFLIYFQGNSAPDKSGLPSDRFSAERTGGSVSTLTIQRTQQEDSAVYLCASSLAFRFRNEQFFGPGTRLTVL.

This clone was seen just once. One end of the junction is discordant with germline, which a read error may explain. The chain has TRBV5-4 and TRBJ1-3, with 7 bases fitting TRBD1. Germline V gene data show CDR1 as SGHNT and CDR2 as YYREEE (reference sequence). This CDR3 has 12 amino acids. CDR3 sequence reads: CASSGDRVTTVF. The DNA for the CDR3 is TGTGCCAGCAGCGGAGACAGGGTTACTACCGTCTTT.

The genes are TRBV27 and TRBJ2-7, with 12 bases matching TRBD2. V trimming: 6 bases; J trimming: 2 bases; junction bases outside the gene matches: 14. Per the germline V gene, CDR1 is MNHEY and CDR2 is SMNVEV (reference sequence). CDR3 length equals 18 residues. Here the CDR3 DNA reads TGTGCCAGCAGCTCCAGACTAGCGGGAGAGCCGGTAACCTACGAGCAGTACTTC. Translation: CASSSRLAGEPVTYEQYF.

The CDR3 is CASSSSGLASDTQYF. CDR3 coding DNA: TGTGCCAGCAGCTCAAGTGGACTAGCCTCAGATACGCAGTATTTT. The chain carries TRBV7-2 and TRBJ2-3; TRBD2 agrees at 8 bases. V trimming: 4 bases; J trimming: 4 bases; junction bases outside the gene matches: 7. The CDR3 has 15 amino acids. CDR1 is SGHTA and CDR2 is FQGNSA in the germline V gene.

CDR3 DNA sequence: TGTGCCAGTAGTGACCAGAAGCGGGGAAAGTACGAGCAGTACTTC. This gives the protein CASSDQKRGKYEQYF. The chain links TRBV19 to TRBJ2-7; 7 bases match TRBD2. There are 15 residues in the CDR3. In germline, CDR1 is LNHDA, CDR2 SQIVND (reference sequence). V shed 5 bases and J 4 bases; nucleotides not matched to a gene: 11.

DNA of the CDR3: TGTGCCAGCAGTGAATCCTTAACTAGCGGGAGACGTGGTGAGCAGTTCTTC. This encodes CASSESLTSGRRGEQFF. This chain connects TRBV25-1 to TRBJ2-1, with TRBD2 matching 11 bases. V lost 1 base, J lost 9 bases, and 11 bases stayed unmatched. The CDR3 has 17 residues. Germline lookup yields CDR1 MGHDK and CDR2 SYGVNS.

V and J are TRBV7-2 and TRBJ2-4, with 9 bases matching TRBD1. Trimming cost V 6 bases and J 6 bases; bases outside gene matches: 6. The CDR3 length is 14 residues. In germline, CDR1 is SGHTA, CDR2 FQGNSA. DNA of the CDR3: TGTGCCAGCAGTCGCTCGGGACAGGGAAACATTCAGTACTTC. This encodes CASSRSGQGNIQYF.

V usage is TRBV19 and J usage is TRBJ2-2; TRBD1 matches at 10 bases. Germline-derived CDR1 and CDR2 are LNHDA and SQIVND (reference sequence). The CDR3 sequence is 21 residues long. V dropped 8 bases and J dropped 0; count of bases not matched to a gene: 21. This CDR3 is CASRLRGLTGGNLANTGELFF. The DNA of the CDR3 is TGTGCCAGTCGACTACGGGGATTGACAGGGGGCAATCTAGCGAACACCGGGGAGCTGTTTTTT. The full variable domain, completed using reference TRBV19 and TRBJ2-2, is DGGITQSPKYLFRKEGQNVTLSCEQNLNHDAMYWYRQDPGQGLRLIYYSQIVNDFQKGDIAEGYSVSREKKESFPLTVTSAQKNPTAFYLCASRLRGLTGGNLANTGELFFGEGSRLTVL.

CDR3 nucleotides: TGTGCCAGCAGTTTTTCAGGGGACACTGAAGCTTTCTTT. Amino acid sequence: CASSFSGDTEAFF. The chain recombines TRBV27 with TRBJ1-1; perhaps TRBD1 as D (6 bases). CDR3 length: 13 residues. The germline CDR1 and CDR2 sequences are MNHEY and SMNVEV (reference sequence). V was trimmed by 3 bases and J by 3 bases, leaving 8 bases between them.

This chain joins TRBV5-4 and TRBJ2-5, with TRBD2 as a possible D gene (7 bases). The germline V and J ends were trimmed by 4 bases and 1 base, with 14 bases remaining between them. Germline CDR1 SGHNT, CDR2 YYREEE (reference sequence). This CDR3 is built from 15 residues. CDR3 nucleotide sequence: TGTGCCAGCAGCCGTGAGGGGGGGCCCCAAGAGACCCAGTACTTC. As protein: CASSREGGPQETQYF.

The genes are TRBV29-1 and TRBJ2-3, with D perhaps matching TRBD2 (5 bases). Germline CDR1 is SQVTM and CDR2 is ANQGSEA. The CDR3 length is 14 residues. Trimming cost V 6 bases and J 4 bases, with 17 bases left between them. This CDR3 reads CSVGSFGRSDTQYF. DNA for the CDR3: TGCAGCGTGGGGAGTTTCGGGCGGTCAGATACGCAGTATTTT.

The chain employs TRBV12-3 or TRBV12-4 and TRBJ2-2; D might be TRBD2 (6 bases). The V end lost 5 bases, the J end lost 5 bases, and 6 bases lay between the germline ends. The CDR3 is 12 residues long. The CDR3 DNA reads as TGTGCCAGCAGTGCGGGGACCGGGGAGCTGTTTTTT. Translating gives CASSAGTGELFF.

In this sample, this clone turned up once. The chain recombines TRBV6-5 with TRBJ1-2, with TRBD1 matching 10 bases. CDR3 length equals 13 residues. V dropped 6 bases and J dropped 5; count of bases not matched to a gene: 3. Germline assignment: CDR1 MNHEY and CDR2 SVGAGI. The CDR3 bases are TGTGCCAGCAGCGGGACAGGGGCATATGGCTACACCTTC. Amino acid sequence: CASSGTGAYGYTF.

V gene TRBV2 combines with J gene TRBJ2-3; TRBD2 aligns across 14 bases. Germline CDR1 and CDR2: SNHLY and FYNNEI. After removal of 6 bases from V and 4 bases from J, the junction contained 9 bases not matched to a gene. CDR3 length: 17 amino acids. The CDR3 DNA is TGTGCCAGCAGATTCATTCCGACTAGCGGGGGGGCAGATACGCAGTATTTT. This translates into CASRFIPTSGGADTQYF. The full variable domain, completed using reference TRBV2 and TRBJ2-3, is EPEVTQTPSHQVTQMGQEVILRCVPISNHLYFYWYRQILGQKVEFLVSFYNNEISEKSEIFDDQFSVERPDGSNFTLKIRSTKLEDSAMYFCASRFIPTSGGADTQYFGPGTRLTVL.

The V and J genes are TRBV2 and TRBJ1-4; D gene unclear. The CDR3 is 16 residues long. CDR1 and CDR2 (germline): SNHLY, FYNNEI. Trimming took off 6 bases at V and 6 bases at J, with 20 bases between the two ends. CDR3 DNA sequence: TGTGCCAGCAGCTACGTAGTTTGGCAGAGCGATGAAAAACTGTTTTTT. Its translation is CASSYVVWQSDEKLFF.

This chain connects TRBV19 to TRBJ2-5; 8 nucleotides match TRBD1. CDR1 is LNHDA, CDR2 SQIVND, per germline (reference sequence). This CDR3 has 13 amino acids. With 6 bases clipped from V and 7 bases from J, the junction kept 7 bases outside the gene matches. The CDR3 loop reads CASSAGTGGTQYF. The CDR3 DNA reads TGTGCCAGTAGCGCCGGGACAGGAGGGACCCAGTACTTC.

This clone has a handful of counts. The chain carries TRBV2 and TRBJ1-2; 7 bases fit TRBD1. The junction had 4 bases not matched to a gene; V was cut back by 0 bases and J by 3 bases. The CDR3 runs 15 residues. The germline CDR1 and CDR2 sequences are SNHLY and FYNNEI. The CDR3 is CASSEATGADYGYTF. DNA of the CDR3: TGTGCCAGCAGTGAAGCTACAGGGGCGGACTATGGCTACACCTTC.

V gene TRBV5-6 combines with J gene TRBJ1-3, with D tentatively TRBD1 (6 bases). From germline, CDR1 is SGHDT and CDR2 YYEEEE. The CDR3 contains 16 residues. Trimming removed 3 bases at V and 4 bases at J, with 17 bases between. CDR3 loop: CASSWKPGDSGNTIYF. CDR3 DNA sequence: TGTGCCAGCAGCTGGAAACCAGGGGATTCGGGAAACACCATATATTTT.

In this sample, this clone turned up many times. The CDR3 coding sequence is TGTGCCAGTAGTACCAGGGGCCGAGGACGGAGCAATCAGCCCCAGCATTTT. Amino acids: CASSTRGRGRSNQPQHF. The rearrangement links TRBV19 to TRBJ1-5; the D gene is possibly TRBD1 (6 bases). Germline CDR1 LNHDA, CDR2 SQIVND (reference sequence). The CDR3 runs 17 residues. The V end was cut by 4 bases, the J end by 1 base, with 17 bases between.

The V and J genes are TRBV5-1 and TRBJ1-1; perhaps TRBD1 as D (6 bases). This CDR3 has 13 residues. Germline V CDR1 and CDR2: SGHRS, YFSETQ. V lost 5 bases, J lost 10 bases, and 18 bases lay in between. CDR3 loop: CASRSQGSLVAFF. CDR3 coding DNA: TGCGCCAGCAGATCACAGGGCTCATTGGTAGCTTTCTTT.

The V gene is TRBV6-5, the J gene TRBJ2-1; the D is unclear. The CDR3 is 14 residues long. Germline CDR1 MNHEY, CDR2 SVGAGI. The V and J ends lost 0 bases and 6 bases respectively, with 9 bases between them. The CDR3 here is CASSYSRRTNEQFF. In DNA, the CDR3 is TGTGCCAGCAGTTACTCGAGGCGAACCAATGAGCAGTTCTTC.

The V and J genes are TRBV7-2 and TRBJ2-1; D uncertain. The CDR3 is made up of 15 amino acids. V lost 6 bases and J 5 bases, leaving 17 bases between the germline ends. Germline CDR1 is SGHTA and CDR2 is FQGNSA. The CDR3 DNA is TGTGCCAGCAGGGTCTTAGTGCAGGCCCACAATGAGCAGTTCTTC. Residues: CASRVLVQAHNEQFF.

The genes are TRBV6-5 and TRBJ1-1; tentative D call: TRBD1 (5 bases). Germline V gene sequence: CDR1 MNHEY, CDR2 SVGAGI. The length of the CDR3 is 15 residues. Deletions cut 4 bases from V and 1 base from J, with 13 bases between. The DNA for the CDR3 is TGTGCCAGCAGTTTCTGGACACAAGGGAACACTGAAGCTTTCTTT. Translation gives CASSFWTQGNTEAFF.

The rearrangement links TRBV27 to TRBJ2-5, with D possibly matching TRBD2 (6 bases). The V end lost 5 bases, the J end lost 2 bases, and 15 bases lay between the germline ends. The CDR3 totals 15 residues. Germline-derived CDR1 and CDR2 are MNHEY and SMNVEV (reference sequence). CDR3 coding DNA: TGTGCCAGCAGTCACAGGAGGGACCAACAAGAGACCCAGTACTTC. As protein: CASSHRRDQQETQYF.